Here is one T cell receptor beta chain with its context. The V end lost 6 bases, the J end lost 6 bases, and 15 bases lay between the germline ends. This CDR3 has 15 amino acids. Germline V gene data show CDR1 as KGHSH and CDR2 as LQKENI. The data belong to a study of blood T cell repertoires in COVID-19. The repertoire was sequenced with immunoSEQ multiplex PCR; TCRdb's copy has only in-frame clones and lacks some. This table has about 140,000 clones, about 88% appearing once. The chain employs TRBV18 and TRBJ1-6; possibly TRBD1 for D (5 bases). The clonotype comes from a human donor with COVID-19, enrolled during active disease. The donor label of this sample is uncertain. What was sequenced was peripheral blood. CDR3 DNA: TGTGCCAGCTCCCCCCGGACGGGGGGTAATTCACCCCTCCACTTT. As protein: CASSPRTGGNSPLHF.